The present T cell receptor (beta chain) was sequenced within a study of T cell changes during pregnancy in multiple sclerosis. This clone appeared once. Sequenced by immunoSEQ multiplex PCR; TCRdb stores in-frame clones only, minus some. The sample carries approximately 100,000 clones, around 92% recorded once. This sample comprised peripheral blood, obtained in the third trimester of pregnancy. This receptor was identified in a female donor with multiple sclerosis, enrolled in a pregnancy study.

CDR3: CASSEGIGTPREEQYF. DNA of the CDR3: TGTGCCAGCAGTGAAGGAATAGGGACCCCGCGGGAGGAGCAGTACTTC. The gene calls are TRBV2 and TRBJ2-7, with 7 bases that match TRBD2. CDR3 length equals 16 residues. The V segment lost 1 base and the J segment 7 bases; nucleotides outside the gene matches: 13. The germline CDR1 and CDR2 sequences are SNHLY and FYNNEI. Filled out from reference TRBV2 and TRBJ2-7, the complete variable domain reads EPEVTQTPSHQVTQMGQEVILRCVPISNHLYFYWYRQILGQKVEFLVSFYNNEISEKSEIFDDQFSVERPDGSNFTLKIRSTKLEDSAMYFCASSEGIGTPREEQYFGPGTRLTVT.